This T cell receptor beta chain was obtained from a study of blood T cell repertoires in COVID-19. Across the study: Sites across the United States, Italy and Spain contributed samples from acute and convalescent COVID-19. In each case, the material was cDNA or gDNA derived from T cells, B-cell-depleted T cells, or PBMCs.

Per the study methods: Estimation of nucleated cell counts relied on the amplification of reference gene primers. Measured with immunoSEQ multiplex PCR; TCRdb has only the in-frame clones, and not every one. V and J calls and clone size come straight from that table; D and trimming were deduced from the DNA. The repertoire includes approximately 240,000 clones, around 85% of them detected once, and roughly 4% sits in the top ten. V lost 2 bases to trimming and J lost 0 bases, with 13 bases between them. Germline CDR1 and CDR2: GTSNPN and SVGIG (reference sequence). This CDR3 has 16 residues. The TCR comes from a woman aged 40-49 years with active or convalescent COVID-19. The specimen was peripheral blood. The chain employs TRBV30 and TRBJ1-4; D ambiguous. The CDR3, as DNA: TGTGCCTGGAGTATCGGGGTGTCGACAACTAATGAAAAACTGTTTTTT. It codes for CAWSIGVSTTNEKLFF.